The present entry profiles one TCR beta chain with its context. The germline gives CDR1 SGHTA, CDR2 FQGNSA. V was clipped by 2 bases and J by 2 bases, with 14 bases between them. This CDR3 has 16 residues. Profiled with immunoSEQ multiplex PCR; TCRdb holds only in-frame clones, not every one. The table lists 37,000 or so clones, around 80% of them singletons, with roughly a fifth in the top ten. The sample originates from a study of OX40 agonist ivuxolimab in advanced cancers. This chain links TRBV7-2 with TRBJ2-3, with D tentatively TRBD2 (6 bases). The receptor comes from an adult with an advanced solid tumor such as melanoma, head and neck, liver or kidney cancer. The starting material was CD4+ or CD8+ T cells sorted from blood, obtained in a trial of the OX40 agonist ivuxolimab. Here the CDR3 DNA reads TGTGCCAGCAGCTTATCCCTAGCGATTATCACAGATACGCAGTATTTT. Protein product: CASSLSLAIITDTQYF.